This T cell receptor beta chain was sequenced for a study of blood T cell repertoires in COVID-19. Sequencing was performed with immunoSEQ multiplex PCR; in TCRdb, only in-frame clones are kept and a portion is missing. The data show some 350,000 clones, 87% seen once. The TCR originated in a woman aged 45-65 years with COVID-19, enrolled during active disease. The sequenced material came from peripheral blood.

The CDR3 here is CATSRYDSYKQGYTF. The CDR3 bases are TGTGCCACCAGCAGATACGACAGCTACAAACAAGGCTACACCTTC. The chain is built from TRBV15 and TRBJ1-2, with D perhaps TRBD1 (5 bases). V lost 2 bases to trimming and J lost 8 bases, with 18 bases between them. Germline values: CDR1 LNHNV, CDR2 YYDKDF (reference sequence). The CDR3 covers 15 residues.